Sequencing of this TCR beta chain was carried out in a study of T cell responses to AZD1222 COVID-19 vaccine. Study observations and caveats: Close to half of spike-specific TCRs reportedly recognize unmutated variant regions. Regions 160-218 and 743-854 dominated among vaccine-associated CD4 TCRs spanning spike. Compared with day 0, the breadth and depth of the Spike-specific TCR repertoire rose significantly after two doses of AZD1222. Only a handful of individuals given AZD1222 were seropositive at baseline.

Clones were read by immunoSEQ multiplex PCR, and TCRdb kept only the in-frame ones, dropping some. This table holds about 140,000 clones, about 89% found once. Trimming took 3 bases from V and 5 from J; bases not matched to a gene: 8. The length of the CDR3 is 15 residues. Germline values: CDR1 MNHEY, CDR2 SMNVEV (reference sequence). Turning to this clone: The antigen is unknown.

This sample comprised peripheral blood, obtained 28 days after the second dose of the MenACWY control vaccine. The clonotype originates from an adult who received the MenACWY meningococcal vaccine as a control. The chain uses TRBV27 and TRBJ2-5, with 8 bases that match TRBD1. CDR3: CASSFVGRGQETQYF. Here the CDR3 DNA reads TGTGCCAGCAGTTTTGTTGGCAGGGGGCAGGAGACCCAGTACTTC.